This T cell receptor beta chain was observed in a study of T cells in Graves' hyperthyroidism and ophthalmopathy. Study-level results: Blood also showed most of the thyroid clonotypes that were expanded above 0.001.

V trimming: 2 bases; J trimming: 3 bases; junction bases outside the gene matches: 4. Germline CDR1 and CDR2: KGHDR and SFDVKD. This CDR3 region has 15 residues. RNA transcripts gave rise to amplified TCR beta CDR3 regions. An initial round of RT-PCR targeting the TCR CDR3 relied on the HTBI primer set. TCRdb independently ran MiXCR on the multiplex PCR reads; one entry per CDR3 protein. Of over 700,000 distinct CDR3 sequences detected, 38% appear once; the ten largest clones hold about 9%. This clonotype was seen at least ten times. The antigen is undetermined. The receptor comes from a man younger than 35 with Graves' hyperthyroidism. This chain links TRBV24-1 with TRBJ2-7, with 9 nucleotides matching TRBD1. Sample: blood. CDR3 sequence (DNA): TGTGCCACCAGTGATTCCCGGGACAGGGTCTACGAGCAGTACTTC. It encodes CATSDSRDRVYEQYF.